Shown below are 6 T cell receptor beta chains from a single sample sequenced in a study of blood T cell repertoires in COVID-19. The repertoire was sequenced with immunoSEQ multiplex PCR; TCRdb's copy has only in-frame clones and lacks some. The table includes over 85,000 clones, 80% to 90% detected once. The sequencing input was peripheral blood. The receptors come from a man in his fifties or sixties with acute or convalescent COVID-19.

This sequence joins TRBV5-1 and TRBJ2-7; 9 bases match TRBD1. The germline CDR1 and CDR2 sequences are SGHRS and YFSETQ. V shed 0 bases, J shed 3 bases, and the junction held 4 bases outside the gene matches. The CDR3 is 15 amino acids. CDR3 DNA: TGCGCCAGCAGCTTGGAGGGGACAGGGAGCTACGAGCAGTACTTC. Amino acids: CASSLEGTGSYEQYF.

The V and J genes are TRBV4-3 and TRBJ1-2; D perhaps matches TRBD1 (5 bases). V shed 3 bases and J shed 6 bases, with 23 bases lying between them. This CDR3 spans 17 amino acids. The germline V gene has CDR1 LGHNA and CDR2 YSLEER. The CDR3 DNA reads TGCGCCAGCAGCCACCGACGAGGCGTCAGGGAGGTCGATGGCTACACCTTC. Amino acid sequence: CASSHRRGVREVDGYTF.

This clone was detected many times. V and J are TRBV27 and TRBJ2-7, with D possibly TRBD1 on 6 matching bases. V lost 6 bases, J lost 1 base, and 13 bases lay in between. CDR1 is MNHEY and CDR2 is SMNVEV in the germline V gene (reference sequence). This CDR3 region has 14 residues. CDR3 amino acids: CASRNLGQSYEQYV. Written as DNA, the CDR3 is TGTGCCAGCAGAAACCTTGGACAGTCCTACGAGCAGTACGTC.

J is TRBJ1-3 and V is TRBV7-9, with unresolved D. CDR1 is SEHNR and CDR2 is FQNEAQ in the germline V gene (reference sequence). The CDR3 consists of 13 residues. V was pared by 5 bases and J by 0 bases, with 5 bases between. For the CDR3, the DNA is TGTGCCAGCAGCCCCAGCTCTGGAAACACCATATATTTT. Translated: CASSPSSGNTIYF.

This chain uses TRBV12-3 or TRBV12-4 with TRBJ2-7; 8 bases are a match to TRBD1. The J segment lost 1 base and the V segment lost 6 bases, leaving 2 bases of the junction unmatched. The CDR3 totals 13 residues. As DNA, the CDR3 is TGTGCCAGCAGCCGGGACAGGTCCTACGAGCAGTACGTC. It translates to CASSRDRSYEQYV.

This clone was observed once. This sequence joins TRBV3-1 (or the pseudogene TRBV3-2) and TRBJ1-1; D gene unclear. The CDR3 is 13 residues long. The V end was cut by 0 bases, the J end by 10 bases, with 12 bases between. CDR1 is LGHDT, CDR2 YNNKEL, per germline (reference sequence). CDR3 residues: CASSQEGRGRAFF. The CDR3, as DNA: TGTGCCAGCAGCCAAGAAGGTCGCGGGAGAGCTTTCTTT.